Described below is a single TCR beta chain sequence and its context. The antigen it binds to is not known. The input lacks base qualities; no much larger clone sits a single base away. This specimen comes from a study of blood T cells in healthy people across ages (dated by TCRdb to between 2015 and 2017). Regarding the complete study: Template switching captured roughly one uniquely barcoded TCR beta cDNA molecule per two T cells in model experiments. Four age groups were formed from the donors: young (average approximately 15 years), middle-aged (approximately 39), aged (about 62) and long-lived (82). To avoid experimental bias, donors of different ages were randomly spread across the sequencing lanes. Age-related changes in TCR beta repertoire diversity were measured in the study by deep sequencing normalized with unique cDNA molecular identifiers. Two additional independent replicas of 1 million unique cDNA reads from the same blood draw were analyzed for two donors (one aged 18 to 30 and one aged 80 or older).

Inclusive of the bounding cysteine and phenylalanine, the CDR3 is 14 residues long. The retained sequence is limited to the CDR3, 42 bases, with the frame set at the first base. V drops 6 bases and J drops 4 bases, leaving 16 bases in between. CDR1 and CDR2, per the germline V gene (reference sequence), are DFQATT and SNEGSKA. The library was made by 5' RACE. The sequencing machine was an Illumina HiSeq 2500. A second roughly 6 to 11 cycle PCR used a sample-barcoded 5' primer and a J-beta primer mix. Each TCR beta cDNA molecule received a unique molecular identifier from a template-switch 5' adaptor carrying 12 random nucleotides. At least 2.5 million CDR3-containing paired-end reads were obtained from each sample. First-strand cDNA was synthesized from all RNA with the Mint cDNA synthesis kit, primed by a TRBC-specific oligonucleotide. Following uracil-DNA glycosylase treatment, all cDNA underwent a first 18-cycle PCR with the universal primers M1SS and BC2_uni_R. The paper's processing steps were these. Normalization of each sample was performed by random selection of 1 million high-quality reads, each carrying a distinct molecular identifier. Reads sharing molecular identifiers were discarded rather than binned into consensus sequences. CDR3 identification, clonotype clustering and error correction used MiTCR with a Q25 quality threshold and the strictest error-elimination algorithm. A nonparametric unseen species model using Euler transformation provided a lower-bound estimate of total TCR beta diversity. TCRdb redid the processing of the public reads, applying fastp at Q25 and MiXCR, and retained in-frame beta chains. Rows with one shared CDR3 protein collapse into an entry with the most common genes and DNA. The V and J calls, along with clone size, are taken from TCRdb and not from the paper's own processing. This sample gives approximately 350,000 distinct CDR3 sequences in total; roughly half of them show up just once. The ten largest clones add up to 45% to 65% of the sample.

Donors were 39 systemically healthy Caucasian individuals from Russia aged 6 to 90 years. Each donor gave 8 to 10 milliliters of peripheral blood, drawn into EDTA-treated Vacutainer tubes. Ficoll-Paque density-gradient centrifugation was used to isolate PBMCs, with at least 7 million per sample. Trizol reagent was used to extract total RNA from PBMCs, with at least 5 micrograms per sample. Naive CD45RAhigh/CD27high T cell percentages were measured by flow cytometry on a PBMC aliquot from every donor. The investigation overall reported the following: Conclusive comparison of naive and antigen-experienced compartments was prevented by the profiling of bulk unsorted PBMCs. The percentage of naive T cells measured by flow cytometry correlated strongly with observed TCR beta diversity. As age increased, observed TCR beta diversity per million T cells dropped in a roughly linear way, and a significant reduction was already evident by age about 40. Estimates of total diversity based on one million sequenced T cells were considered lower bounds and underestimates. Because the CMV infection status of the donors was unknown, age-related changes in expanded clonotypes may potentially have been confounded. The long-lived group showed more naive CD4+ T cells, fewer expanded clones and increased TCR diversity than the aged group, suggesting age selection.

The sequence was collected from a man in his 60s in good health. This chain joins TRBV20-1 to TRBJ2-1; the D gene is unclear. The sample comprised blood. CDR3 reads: CSANVRTNYNEQFF. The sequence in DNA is TGCAGTGCCAATGTACGGACCAATTACAATGAGCAGTTCTTC.